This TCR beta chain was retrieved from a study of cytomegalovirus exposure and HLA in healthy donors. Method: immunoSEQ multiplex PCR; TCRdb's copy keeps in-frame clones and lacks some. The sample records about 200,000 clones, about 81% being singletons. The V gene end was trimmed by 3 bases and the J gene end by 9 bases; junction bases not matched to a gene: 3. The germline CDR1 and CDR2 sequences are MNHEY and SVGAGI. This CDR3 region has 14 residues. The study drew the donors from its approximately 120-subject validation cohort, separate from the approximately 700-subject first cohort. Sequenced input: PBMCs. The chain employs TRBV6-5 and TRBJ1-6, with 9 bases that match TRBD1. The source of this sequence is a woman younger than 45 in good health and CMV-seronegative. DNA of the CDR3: TGTGCCAGCAGTTATGAGACAGGGGGTTCACCCCTCCACTTT. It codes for CASSYETGGSPLHF.